These T cell receptor beta chains were read from a single sample in a study of somatic mutations in cytotoxic T cells in rheumatoid arthritis. Clones were sequenced by immunoSEQ multiplex PCR, and TCRdb holds only the in-frame ones, with some missing. Here the sample spans approximately 4,300 clones, approximately 72% being singletons. Sequencing used CD8+ T cells sorted from blood. Every receptor here comes from an adult with rheumatoid arthritis. Each CDR3 is given with its conserved first and last residue. The order of the fields is clone size, D gene, V gene, J gene, CDR3 protein, CDR3 DNA. The D gene is left open where the match is weak. Rows may omit the clone size; those that give it use once, few, many or a size class.

size: few
D: NA
V: TRBV7-9
J: TRBJ1-4
CDR3: CALSSREKLFF
DNA: TGTGCCCTGTCGAGCAGGGAAAAACTGTTTTTT

size: NA
D: NA
V: TRBV27
J: TRBJ2-1
CDR3: CASTYRGYSYNEQFF
DNA: TGTGCCAGCACCTATAGGGGGTACTCCTACAATGAGCAGTTCTTC

size: NA
D: NA
V: TRBV6-5
J: TRBJ2-3
CDR3: CASSTDSAVTDTQYF
DNA: TGTGCCAGCAGTACGGACAGTGCGGTCACAGATACGCAGTATTTT

size: few
D: NA
V: TRBV6-1
J: TRBJ2-6
CDR3: CASSEAEGDSGANVLTF
DNA: TGTGCCAGCAGTGAAGCGGAAGGGGACTCTGGGGCCAACGTCCTGACTTTC

size: NA
D: TRBD2
V: TRBV5-4
J: TRBJ2-1
CDR3: CASSPGLAVFYNEQFF
DNA: TGTGCCAGCAGCCCCGGACTAGCCGTTTTTTACAATGAGCAGTTCTTC

size: NA
D: TRBD2
V: TRBV5-5
J: TRBJ2-7
CDR3: CASSWASGGANEQYF
DNA: TGTGCCAGCAGCTGGGCCAGCGGGGGGGCGAACGAGCAGTACTTC

size: NA
D: TRBD1
V: TRBV6-1
J: TRBJ1-1
CDR3: CASSLDREDTEAFF
DNA: TGTGCCAGCAGCCTGGACAGGGAGGACACTGAAGCTTTCTTT

size: NA
D: TRBD2
V: TRBV4-3
J: TRBJ2-5
CDR3: CASSQDSLAGGVQTQYF
DNA: TGCGCCAGCAGCCAAGATTCCCTAGCGGGGGGGGTTCAGACCCAGTACTTC

size: NA
D: TRBD1
V: TRBV5-1
J: TRBJ2-1
CDR3: CASSRGADRAYNEQFF
DNA: TGCGCCAGCAGCCGCGGAGCGGACAGGGCTTACAATGAGCAGTTCTTC

size: NA
D: TRBD2
V: TRBV9
J: TRBJ2-2
CDR3: CASSPAGGNTGELFF
DNA: TGTGCCAGCAGCCCCGCGGGGGGGAACACCGGGGAGCTGTTTTTT

size: NA
D: NA
V: TRBV9
J: TRBJ2-5
CDR3: CASSAPSQETQYF
DNA: TGTGCCAGCAGCGCTCCGAGTCAAGAGACCCAGTACTTC

size: few
D: NA
V: TRBV14
J: TRBJ2-7
CDR3: CASSPSYEQYF
DNA: TGTGCCAGCAGCCCCTCCTACGAGCAGTACTTC

size: NA
D: NA
V: TRBV5-6
J: TRBJ2-5
CDR3: CASSLRGPQETQYF
DNA: TGTGCCAGCAGCTTGCGGGGACCCCAAGAGACCCAGTACTTC

size: NA
D: TRBD2
V: TRBV4-3
J: TRBJ2-5
CDR3: CASSQYLAGEPQETQYF
DNA: TGCGCCAGCAGCCAATACTTAGCGGGGGAGCCCCAAGAGACCCAGTACTTC

size: once
D: NA
V: TRBV7-6
J: TRBJ1-1
CDR3: CASSLGTSEAFF
DNA: TGTGCCAGCAGCTTAGGAACATCTGAAGCTTTCTTT

size: NA
D: TRBD2
V: TRBV6-1
J: TRBJ2-3
CDR3: CASSLAGTDTQYF
DNA: TGTGCCAGCAGTCTAGCGGGCACAGATACGCAGTATTTT

size: NA
D: NA
V: TRBV5-1
J: TRBJ2-7
CDR3: CASSLVPREGNYEQYF
DNA: TGCGCCAGCAGCTTGGTCCCGAGAGAGGGGAACTACGAGCAGTACTTC

size: NA
D: TRBD1
V: TRBV5-6
J: TRBJ2-2
CDR3: CASSPGQVAVSGELFF
DNA: TGTGCCAGCAGCCCTGGACAGGTCGCTGTCTCCGGGGAGCTGTTTTTT

size: NA
D: NA
V: TRBV7-6
J: TRBJ1-5
CDR3: CASSLDRYQPQHF
DNA: TGTGCCAGCAGCTTAGACAGGTATCAGCCCCAGCATTTT

size: NA
D: TRBD2
V: TRBV2
J: TRBJ2-1
CDR3: CASSRGLAINEQFF
DNA: TGTGCCAGCTCAAGGGGACTAGCGATCAATGAGCAGTTCTTC

size: NA
D: TRBD2
V: TRBV9
J: TRBJ2-1
CDR3: CASSVERGGAYNEQFF
DNA: TGTGCCAGCAGCGTGGAGCGGGGAGGGGCCTACAATGAGCAGTTCTTC

size: NA
D: NA
V: TRBV6-5
J: TRBJ1-1
CDR3: CASRLRGALNTEAFF
DNA: TGTGCCAGCAGACTGCGGGGGGCCTTGAACACTGAAGCTTTCTTT

size: NA
D: NA
V: TRBV11-2
J: TRBJ1-6
CDR3: CASSLAPGGASSYNSPLHF
DNA: TGTGCCAGCAGCTTAGCTCCCGGAGGGGCAAGCTCCTATAATTCACCCCTCCACTTT

size: NA
D: NA
V: TRBV7-6
J: TRBJ2-5
CDR3: CASSRVGPIPGTQYF
DNA: TGTGCCAGCAGCCGGGTGGGGCCCATACCGGGGACCCAGTACTTC

size: NA
D: TRBD2
V: TRBV10-3
J: TRBJ2-5
CDR3: CAISESIGLAGALQETQYF
DNA: TGTGCCATCAGTGAATCTATCGGGCTAGCGGGGGCCTTACAAGAGACCCAGTACTTC

size: NA
D: NA
V: TRBV4-3
J: TRBJ1-1
CDR3: CASSQDRQGGMNTEAFF
DNA: TGCGCCAGCAGCCAAGATCGGCAGGGCGGTATGAACACTGAAGCTTTCTTT

size: NA
D: NA
V: TRBV7-9
J: TRBJ1-2
CDR3: CASSSSTGWINGYTF
DNA: TGTGCCAGCAGCTCCTCAACAGGGTGGATTAATGGCTACACCTTC

size: NA
D: NA
V: TRBV14
J: TRBJ1-2
CDR3: CASSSKREGSRYGYTF
DNA: TGTGCCAGCAGCTCAAAAAGGGAGGGGTCCCGTTATGGCTACACCTTC

size: medium-sized
D: NA
V: TRBV5-4
J: TRBJ2-6
CDR3: CASSLVGSSSGANVLTF
DNA: TGTGCCAGCAGCTTGGTTGGGAGCAGCTCTGGGGCCAACGTCCTGACTTTC

size: NA
D: NA
V: TRBV5-5
J: TRBJ2-7
CDR3: CASSPDGSYEQYF
DNA: TGTGCCAGCAGCCCCGACGGCTCCTACGAGCAGTACTTC

size: NA
D: TRBD1
V: TRBV4-3
J: TRBJ1-1
CDR3: CASSDRGYTEAFF
DNA: TGCGCCAGCAGCGACAGGGGGTACACTGAAGCTTTCTTT

size: NA
D: NA
V: TRBV5-6
J: TRBJ2-3
CDR3: CASSLVDTFTDTQYF
DNA: TGTGCCAGCAGCTTGGTGGACACCTTCACAGATACGCAGTATTTT

size: NA
D: TRBD1
V: TRBV7-9
J: TRBJ1-2
CDR3: CASSGGQDFYGYTF
DNA: TGTGCCAGCAGCGGAGGACAGGACTTTTATGGCTACACCTTC

size: NA
D: TRBD1
V: TRBV27
J: TRBJ1-1
CDR3: CASRTGRYNTEAFF
DNA: TGTGCCAGCAGGACAGGGAGATATAACACTGAAGCTTTCTTT